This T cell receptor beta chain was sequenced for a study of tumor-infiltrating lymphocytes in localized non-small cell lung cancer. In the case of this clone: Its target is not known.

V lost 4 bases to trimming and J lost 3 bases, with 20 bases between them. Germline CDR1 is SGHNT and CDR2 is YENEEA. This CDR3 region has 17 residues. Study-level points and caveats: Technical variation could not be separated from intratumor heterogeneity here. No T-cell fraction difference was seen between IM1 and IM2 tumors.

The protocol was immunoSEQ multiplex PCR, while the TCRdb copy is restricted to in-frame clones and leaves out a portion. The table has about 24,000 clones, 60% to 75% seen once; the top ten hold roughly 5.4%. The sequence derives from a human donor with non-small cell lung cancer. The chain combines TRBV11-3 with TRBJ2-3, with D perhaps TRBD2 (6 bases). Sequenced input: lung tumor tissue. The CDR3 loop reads CASSSGVSAGGTDTQYF. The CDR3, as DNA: TGTGCCAGCAGCTCGGGGGTCTCGGCAGGCGGGACAGATACGCAGTATTTT.